Here is one T cell receptor (beta chain) with its context. The junction departs from the called germline gene at one end, perhaps through a read error. TCRdb keeps only in-frame clones here, not all; method: immunoSEQ multiplex PCR. In the table there are tens of thousands of clones, approximately 94% of which are singletons. The data were obtained in a study of T cell changes during pregnancy in multiple sclerosis. Germline V lookup: CDR1 SSHAT, CDR2 FNYEAQ (reference sequence). This CDR3 is built from 14 residues. The chain couples TRBV7-7 to TRBJ2-5; tentative D call: TRBD1 (6 bases). Here the sequenced sample was peripheral blood, taken in the third trimester of pregnancy. The sequence came from a female donor with multiple sclerosis, enrolled in a pregnancy study. CDR3 bases: TGTGCTAGCAGCTTGGGGGATACAGGGCAGACCCAGTACTTC. Its protein product is CASSLGDTGQTQYF.